The clone carrying this TCR beta chain has just a few counts. No antigen is known for it. Using its own MiXCR run on the reads, TCRdb lists one record per CDR3 protein. The sample carries more than 500,000 distinct CDR3 sequences, 16% recorded once. The CDR3 is made up of 16 amino acids. J gave up 6 bases and V 2 bases, and 9 bases lay outside the gene matches. Germline V lookup: CDR1 LNHNV, CDR2 YYDKDF (reference sequence). This entry is derived from a study of T cell repertoires in cytomegalovirus infection. Study conclusions and caveats: Based on cumulative public TCR beta family frequency, carriers of CMV plus the relevant HLA were identified.

The chain uses TRBV15 and TRBJ2-1; 8 bases are a match to TRBD2. The sequenced material came from CD8+ T cells from PBMCs. This clonotype was sampled from a human donor in good health (CMV status not recorded). Some clones in this sample may be carry-over from other donors' samples. The CDR3 bases are TGTGCCACCAGCAGAACTTCTAGCGGGCCGCTCAATGAGCAGTTCTTC. Translated, it gives CATSRTSSGPLNEQFF.